This T cell receptor (beta chain) was retrieved from a study of blood T cell repertoires in COVID-19. Study summary: Samples taken during acute and convalescent COVID-19 were collected in the United States, Italy and Spain. PBMCs, B-cell-depleted T cells, or T cells were the source of the cDNA or gDNA that made up the material.

The germline CDR1 and CDR2 sequences are LNHDA and SQIVND (reference sequence). Trimming cost V 3 bases and J 3 bases, with 17 bases left between them. CDR3 size: 16 residues. Original methodology: Estimation of nucleated cell counts relied on the amplification of reference gene primers. Method: immunoSEQ multiplex PCR; TCRdb's copy keeps in-frame clones and lacks some. V, J and clone size are those of that table, while D and trimming were read from the DNA. This table holds roughly 76,000 clones, around 80% found once. Sequenced: peripheral blood. The clonotype was recovered from a woman in her seventies with acute or convalescent COVID-19. The rearrangement links TRBV19 to TRBJ1-1, with no clear D. The CDR3 is CASSITHSGRDTEAFF. In DNA, the CDR3 is TGTGCCAGTAGTATCACCCACTCCGGTCGGGACACTGAAGCTTTCTTT.